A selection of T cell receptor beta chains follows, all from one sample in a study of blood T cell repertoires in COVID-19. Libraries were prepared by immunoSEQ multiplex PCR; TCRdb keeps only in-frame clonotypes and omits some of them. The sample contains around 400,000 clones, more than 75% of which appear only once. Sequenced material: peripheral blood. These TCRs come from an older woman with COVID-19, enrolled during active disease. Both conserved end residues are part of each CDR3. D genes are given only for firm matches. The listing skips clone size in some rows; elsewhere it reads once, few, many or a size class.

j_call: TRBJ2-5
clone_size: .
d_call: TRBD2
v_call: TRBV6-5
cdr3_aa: CASSLRGGQETQYF
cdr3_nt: TGTGCCAGCAGTCTGCGGGGGGGGCAAGAGACCCAGTACTTC

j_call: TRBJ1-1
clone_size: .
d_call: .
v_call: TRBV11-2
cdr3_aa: CASSLGGPGDTEAFF
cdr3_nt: TGTGCCAGCAGCTTAGGGGGTCCGGGGGACACTGAAGCTTTCTTT

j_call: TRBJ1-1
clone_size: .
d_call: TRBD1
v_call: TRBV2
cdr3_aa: CASSAQGQTNTEAFF
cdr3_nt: TGTGCCAGCAGTGCCCAGGGACAGACGAACACTGAAGCTTTCTTT

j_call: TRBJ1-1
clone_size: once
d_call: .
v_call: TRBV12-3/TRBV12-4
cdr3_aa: CASSPGNTEAFF
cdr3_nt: TGTGCCAGCTCACCGGGGAACACTGAAGCTTTCTTT

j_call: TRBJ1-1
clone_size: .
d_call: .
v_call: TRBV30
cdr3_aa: CACLQGPWAEAFF
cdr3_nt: TGTGCCTGCTTACAGGGTCCGTGGGCTGAAGCTTTCTTT

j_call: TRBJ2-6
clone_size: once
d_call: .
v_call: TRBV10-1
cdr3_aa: CASSPDSSGANVLTF
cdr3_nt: TGCGCCAGCAGTCCCGACAGCTCTGGGGCCAACGTCCTGACTTTC

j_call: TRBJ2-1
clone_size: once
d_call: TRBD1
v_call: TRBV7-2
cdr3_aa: CASSLGDRVPYNEQFF
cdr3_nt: TGTGCCAGCAGCTTGGGGGACAGGGTCCCCTACAATGAGCAGTTCTTC

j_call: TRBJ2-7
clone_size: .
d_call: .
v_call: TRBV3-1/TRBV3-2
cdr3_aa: CASSQGGDRIIIYEQYF
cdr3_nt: TGTGCCAGCAGCCAAGGTGGAGACAGGATTATAATCTACGAGCAGTACTTC

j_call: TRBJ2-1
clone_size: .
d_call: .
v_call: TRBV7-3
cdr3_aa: CASSGRGGEQFF
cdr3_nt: TGTGCCAGCAGCGGGCGGGGTGGTGAGCAGTTCTTC

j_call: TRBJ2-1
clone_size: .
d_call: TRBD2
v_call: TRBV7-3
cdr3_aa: CASSPTSGSYNEQFF
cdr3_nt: TGTGCCAGCAGCCCTACTAGCGGCTCCTACAATGAGCAGTTCTTC

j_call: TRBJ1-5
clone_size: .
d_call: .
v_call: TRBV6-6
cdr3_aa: CASSYSSRSGNQPQHF
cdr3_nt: TGTGCCAGCAGTTACTCGAGCCGATCGGGCAATCAGCCCCAGCATTTT